This entry concerns a single T cell receptor beta chain. Its antigen is currently not known. No quality values exist for individual bases; no much larger clone is one base distant. This record belongs to a study of blood T cell repertoires in COVID-19 (dated by TCRdb to about 2020). With respect to the entire study: Samples from collaborators originated in the United States, Italy and Spain and spanned both the acute and convalescent phases of COVID-19. The material from the prospective study consisted of cDNA or gDNA derived from T cells, B-cell-depleted T cells, or PBMCs. Subjects who had been exposed to COVID-19, were actively infected with it, or had recovered from it provided the deeply sampled blood TCRbeta repertoires that made up the dataset. The repertoires were released in a freely available public database intended as a resource for research on the immune response to SARS-CoV-2. The samples were drawn from the first 160 participants of the ongoing ImmuneRACE study and from some 1,300 subjects provided by 6 global collaborators. Sample metadata almost always included a de-identified subject ID, COVID-19 status, age in years and sex. HLA class I and class II types, where available, came from metadata supplied by the sample provider rather than from assay-based typing.

Beyond this particular receptor, the publication reports: The quantity of clinical and demographic metadata differed by source and by participant and was supplied without curation.

The CDR3, from cysteine to phenylalanine, totals 17 residues. Just the 51-base CDR3 DNA is kept, in frame starting at base 1. The germline V and J ends show losses of 3 bases and 5 bases respectively, and no gene match explains 12 bases of the junction. Via the germline V gene (reference sequence), CDR1 is MNHEY and CDR2 SMNVEV. The collaborating institutions used their own protocols to collect whole blood in K2EDTA tubes. For TCRbeta analysis, collaborators shipped samples as frozen whole blood, isolated PBMCs, or DNA extracted from either of those sample types. TCRbeta CDR3 regions were amplified from genomic DNA using the immunoSEQ Assay, a bias-controlled multiplex PCR. Regarding the original processing steps: The number of nucleated cells in each sample was estimated by amplification of reference gene primers within the assay. Sequence reads were collapsed and filtered to measure the absolute abundance of every unique TCRbeta CDR3 rearrangement. For each sample, productive Simpson clonality was calculated by taking the square root of Simpson's diversity index across productive rearrangements. In its TCRdb copy, this immuneACCESS table keeps in-frame sequences only and misses some clones. Where compared with another copy, unresolved V genes explain less than half of these, and the others have no known cause. That table is the source of V, J and clone size, and D and trimming were worked out from the DNA. The sample includes over 120,000 clones, with under 90% observed a single time. In total, the top ten clones hold about 40% of the sample.

The clonotype originates from a human donor in a cohort sampled during active COVID-19. The chain couples TRBV27 to TRBJ1-4, and TRBD1 matches 7 of the central bases. Sequencing used peripheral blood. CDR3 loop: CASSFIGQGVWNEKLFF. The sequenced DNA is TGTGCCAGCAGTTTCATCGGGCAGGGGGTTTGGAATGAAAAACTGTTTTTT.